The 9 T cell receptor beta chains in this list originate from one sample, sequenced in a study of identical twins. TCRdb recomputed calls from the 5' RACE reads with MiXCR, one row per CDR3 protein. Of around 370,000 distinct CDR3 sequences in the sample, roughly 9% were seen once. Sequencing was performed on naive T cells sorted from blood. All receptors come from a woman aged 45 to 65 in good health.

V is TRBV11-3 and J is TRBJ2-2; 9 nucleotides line up with TRBD2. The germline V gene encodes CDR1 SGHNT and CDR2 YENEEA. This CDR3 has 15 amino acids. The V segment lost 5 bases and the J segment 4 bases; nucleotides outside the gene matches: 5. The CDR3 bases are TGTGCCAGCAGCCAGGGACTAGCTACCACCGGGGAGCTGTTTTTT. It codes for CASSQGLATTGELFF.

This clonotype was recorded at least ten times. The chain joins TRBV12-3 or TRBV12-4 to TRBJ2-2; 11 bases are a match to TRBD2. V was pared by 3 bases and J by 5 bases, with 2 bases of the junction left unmatched. The length of the CDR3 is 15 residues. The DNA of the CDR3 is TGTGCCAGCAGTTTGGCTAGCGGGAGGACCGGGGAGCTGTTTTTT. Encoded protein: CASSLASGRTGELFF.

The gene calls are TRBV20-1 and TRBJ1-1; TRBD1 might be the D (5 bases). The CDR3 runs 14 residues. Trimming removed 4 bases from V and 4 bases from J, with 16 bases in between. The V gene's germline CDR1 is DFQATT and CDR2 SNEGSKA (reference sequence). DNA of the CDR3: TGCAGTGCTACCCCCCGGGGGGTAAGCACTGAAGCTTTCTTT. Its translation: CSATPRGVSTEAFF.

This clonotype turned up a few times. This chain joins TRBV2 and TRBJ1-1; 9 bases map to TRBD1. This CDR3 has 14 amino acids. Germline values: CDR1 SNHLY, CDR2 FYNNEI. V gave up 9 bases and J gave up 5 bases; unmatched junction bases: 10. Written as DNA, the CDR3 is TGTGCCAGTCTCCGGGACAGGGTCTATACTGAAGCTTTCTTT. It encodes CASLRDRVYTEAFF. Combining the CDR3 with reference TRBV2 and TRBJ1-1 gives the whole variable domain EPEVTQTPSHQVTQMGQEVILRCVPISNHLYFYWYRQILGQKVEFLVSFYNNEISEKSEIFDDQFSVERPDGSNFTLKIRSTKLEDSAMYFCASLRDRVYTEAFFGQGTRLTVV.

A word on this clonotype: This may arise from a read error, as a much more abundant clone is one base away. In DNA form, the CDR3 reads TGCTGTGCTAGAGGGAGGACGGGGGCCCTCTTTAGCAATCAGCCCCAGCATTTT. Residues: CCARGRTGALFSNQPQHF. The chain joins TRBV20-1 to TRBJ1-5; D might be TRBD1 (6 bases). Germline CDR1 DFQATT, CDR2 SNEGSKA (reference sequence). CDR3 length: 18 amino acids.

In its sample, this clonotype was seen many times. The rearrangement links TRBV5-1 to TRBJ2-3, with D tentatively TRBD1 or TRBD2 (5 bases each). This CDR3 has 16 amino acids. The germline V gene encodes CDR1 SGHRS and CDR2 YFSETQ. Trimming removed 5 bases from V and 0 bases from J, with 16 bases in between. The CDR3 loop is CASRTRRGPSTDTQYF. The CDR3 nucleotides are TGCGCCAGCAGGACTCGACGGGGACCTAGCACAGATACGCAGTATTTT.

This clonotype was recorded a few times. This chain uses TRBV7-8 with TRBJ2-1, with D perhaps TRBD2 (5 bases). V was clipped by 5 bases and J by 13 bases, with 18 bases between them. The CDR3 loop spans 13 amino acids. Germline CDR1 SGHVS, CDR2 FQNEAQ. The CDR3 coding sequence is TGTGCCAGCAGCCGAAATCGGCTAGCAGATCAGTTCTTC. It encodes CASSRNRLADQFF.

This clonotype was detected a few times. The rearrangement joins TRBV5-4 to TRBJ2-2, with D uncertain. Germline CDR1 is SGHNT and CDR2 is YYREEE (reference sequence). This CDR3 has 14 residues. V was cut by 5 bases and J by 2 bases, with 10 bases left in between. CDR3 coding DNA: TGTGCCAGCAGGGGGTGGGCAAACACCGGGGAGCTGTTTTTT. This gives the protein CASRGWANTGELFF.

The chain uses TRBV6-1 and TRBJ2-7; 11 bases fit TRBD2. The CDR3 totals 16 residues. V shed 3 bases, J shed 3 bases, and the junction held 7 bases outside the gene matches. CDR1 is MNHNS, CDR2 SASEGT, per germline. The CDR3 region has the DNA TGTGCCAGCAGTGACCAACTAGCGGGGGCCTACTACGAGCAGTACGTC. It yields the protein CASSDQLAGAYYEQYV.